The following is a TCR beta chain sequence with its context. V shed 11 bases, J shed 2 bases, and the junction held 4 bases outside the gene matches. CDR1 is MNHNS, CDR2 SASEGT, per germline. The CDR3 extends over 14 amino acids. TCRdb reprocessed the RT-PCR reads via MiXCR and lists one record per CDR3 protein. The table lists about 680,000 distinct CDR3 sequences, about 14% of them singletons. The TCR was taken from a female donor in good health, serving as a healthy control. The sample comprised memory CD4+ T cells from blood. The chain carries TRBV6-1 and TRBJ2-2; 11 bases fit TRBD2. This CDR3 reads CAGGLAVNTGELFF. DNA for the CDR3: TGTGCCGGGGGACTAGCGGTAAACACCGGGGAGCTGTTTTTT.